The 31 T cell receptor beta chains presented below share a single source sample, sequenced in a study of blood T cell repertoires in COVID-19. Profiled with immunoSEQ multiplex PCR; TCRdb holds only in-frame clones, not every one. Counted here are about 160,000 clones, around 80% occurring once; the ten biggest clones make up approximately 18%. Sequenced material: peripheral blood. The receptor set was obtained from a woman aged 80 or over with acute or convalescent COVID-19.

This chain joins TRBV28 and TRBJ2-2; tentatively, D is TRBD1 (5 bases). Germline V gene lookup returns CDR1 MDHEN and CDR2 SYDVKM. The length of the CDR3 is 13 residues. Trimming removed 5 bases from V and 7 bases from J, with 11 bases in between. The CDR3 DNA is TGTGCCAGCAGTCTCGGACAAAACGGGGAGCTGTTTTTT. Residues: CASSLGQNGELFF.

The V and J genes are TRBV29-1 and TRBJ2-7, with D perhaps matching TRBD2 (5 bases). Germline CDR1 reads SQVTM; CDR2 reads ANQGSEA. Between the trimmed V and J ends, which lost 4 bases and 6 bases, there was a span of 16 bases. CDR3 size: 13 residues. CDR3 sequence (DNA): TGCAGCGTTGTCGGGCAAACCCGGGGCGAGCAGTACTTC. The encoded protein is CSVVGQTRGEQYF.

Here the CDR3 reads CASSYTGTQQFF. In DNA form, the CDR3 reads TGTGCCAGCAGTTACACCGGGACTCAACAGTTCTTC. This chain joins TRBV6-2 or TRBV6-3 and TRBJ2-1; the D gene is possibly TRBD2 (6 bases). This CDR3 region has 12 residues. The germline V gene encodes CDR1 MNHEY and CDR2 SVGEGT. Trimming took off 2 bases at V and 13 bases at J, with 12 bases between the two ends.

The V and J genes are TRBV5-1 and TRBJ1-5; D is uncertain. Germline V CDR1 and CDR2: SGHRS, YFSETQ. Trimming took off 6 bases at V and 0 bases at J, with 16 bases between the two ends. CDR3 length equals 16 residues. The CDR3, as DNA: TGCGCCAGCATAGCGCCGGGATACAATAGCAATCAGCCCCAGCATTTT. Protein sequence: CASIAPGYNSNQPQHF.

V is TRBV10-3 and J is TRBJ2-3, with D tentatively TRBD2 (5 bases). Germline V lookup: CDR1 ENHRY, CDR2 SYGVKD. The V end was cut by 2 bases, the J end by 3 bases, with 9 bases between. The CDR3 runs to 14 residues. The CDR3 loop reads CAISEARGTDTQYF. Here the CDR3 DNA reads TGTGCCATCAGTGAGGCTCGGGGAACAGATACGCAGTATTTT.

V is TRBV7-9 and J is TRBJ1-1; D perhaps matches TRBD1 (6 bases). Germline CDR1 reads SEHNR; CDR2 reads FQNEAQ (reference sequence). This CDR3 spans 13 amino acids. The V end was cut by 4 bases, the J end by 1 base, with 7 bases between. The CDR3 sequence: CASSYRANTEAFF. The CDR3 DNA sequence: TGTGCCAGCAGCTACAGGGCGAACACTGAAGCTTTCTTT.

The V and J genes are TRBV4-1 and TRBJ1-2; D may be TRBD1 (6 bases). Germline-derived CDR1 and CDR2 are MGHRA and YSYEKL. The ends were cut back, 0 bases at V and 5 bases at J, with 16 bases in the middle. The CDR3 totals 16 residues. In DNA form, the CDR3 reads TGCGCCAGCAGCCAAGAAGGGGCCAGGGGTCTATATGGCTACACCTTC. It translates to CASSQEGARGLYGYTF.

This clone was seen a handful of times. This chain uses TRBV9 with TRBJ1-2, with a weak D call TRBD1 (5 bases). Germline assignment: CDR1 SGDLS and CDR2 YYNGEE. Trimming left V 4 bases short and J 5 bases short, with 15 bases between. The CDR3 sequence is 14 residues long. In DNA form, the CDR3 reads TGTGCCAGCAGCCCTACTGACAGAACGTATGGCTACACCTTC. Residues: CASSPTDRTYGYTF.

The chain links TRBV5-4 to TRBJ2-2; 8 bases are shared with TRBD2. J was trimmed by 5 bases and V by 3 bases; bases with no gene match: 12. The CDR3 contains 17 residues. Germline CDR1 reads SGHNT; CDR2 reads YYREEE (reference sequence). The CDR3: CASSYAGGDLGTGELFF. The CDR3 nucleotides read TGTGCCAGCAGCTATGCCGGGGGGGATTTAGGTACCGGGGAGCTGTTTTTT.

The chain uses TRBV5-5 and TRBJ1-4; D is perhaps TRBD1 (5 bases). CDR1 is SGHKS and CDR2 is YYEKEE in the germline V gene (reference sequence). The CDR3 contains 14 residues. Trimming shortened V by 4 bases and J by 4 bases, and 11 bases separated the two germline ends. CDR3 DNA sequence: TGTGCCAGCAGCCTGACAGTCTTTAATGAAAAACTGTTTTTT. It yields the protein CASSLTVFNEKLFF. Full variable domain (rest looked up from reference TRBV5-5 and TRBJ1-4): DAGVTQSPTHLIKTRGQQVTLRCSPISGHKSVSWYQQVLGQGPQFIFQYYEKEERGRGNFPDRFSARQFPNYSSELNVNALLLGDSALYLCASSLTVFNEKLFFGSGTQLSVL.

The table lists this clone with a count of one. The genes are TRBV28 and TRBJ2-7; D gene uncertain. CDR3 size: 14 residues. CDR1 and CDR2 from the germline V gene are MDHEN and SYDVKM. The V end lost 4 bases, the J end lost 3 bases, and 13 bases lay between the germline ends. The CDR3 protein is CASSSLDPHYEQYF. The CDR3 DNA is TGTGCCAGCAGTTCCCTAGACCCTCACTACGAGCAGTACTTC.

This clone showed up just a few times. The chain recombines TRBV25-1 with TRBJ1-2; D is possibly TRBD1 (6 bases). V lost 3 bases and J lost 3, with 14 bases in between. Per the germline V gene, CDR1 is MGHDK and CDR2 is SYGVNS. The CDR3 is 15 amino acids. CDR3 coding DNA: TGTGCCAGCAGTGACCCCTACAGGGCCGACTATGGCTACACCTTC. Translating gives CASSDPYRADYGYTF.

V and J are TRBV3-1 (or the pseudogene TRBV3-2) and TRBJ2-7; D may be TRBD2 (6 bases). This CDR3 is 15 amino acids long. Trimming took off 4 bases at V and 0 bases at J, with 13 bases between the two ends. The germline V gene encodes CDR1 LGHDT and CDR2 YNNKEL (reference sequence). CDR3: CASSLKAGNSYEQYF. CDR3 nucleotide sequence: TGTGCCAGCAGCCTGAAAGCGGGCAACTCCTACGAGCAGTACTTC.

The chain combines TRBV5-1 with TRBJ2-2; D uncertain. In germline, CDR1 is SGHRS, CDR2 YFSETQ. This CDR3 is built from 15 residues. Between the trimmed V and J ends, which lost 0 bases and 6 bases, there was a span of 12 bases. The chain's CDR3 is CASSLEALAAGELFF. CDR3 nucleotide sequence: TGCGCCAGCAGCTTGGAGGCATTGGCGGCCGGGGAGCTGTTTTTT.

This CDR3 is CASSLKGAYIQYF. The CDR3 nucleotides read TGTGCCAGCAGCTTGAAGGGGGCATACATTCAGTACTTC. The rearrangement joins TRBV7-2 to TRBJ2-4, with TRBD1 matching over 7 bases. The CDR3 runs to 13 residues. The J segment lost 8 bases and the V segment lost 3 bases, leaving 4 bases of the junction unmatched. CDR1 SGHTA and CDR2 FQGNSA come from the germline V gene.

The CDR3 is CASSFGDRGRNEQFF. In DNA, the CDR3 is TGTGCCAGCAGTTTCGGTGACAGGGGGCGAAATGAGCAGTTCTTC. The chain uses TRBV6-5 and TRBJ2-1; 10 positions agree with TRBD1. The CDR3 has 15 residues. V shed 4 bases, J shed 7 bases, and the junction held 7 bases outside the gene matches. Germline loops: CDR1 MNHEY, CDR2 SVGAGI.

The gene calls are TRBV7-9 and TRBJ2-2; TRBD2 is a possible D gene (6 bases). Germline V gives CDR1 SEHNR, CDR2 FQNEAQ (reference sequence). The germline V and J ends were trimmed by 6 bases and 0 bases, with 20 bases remaining between them. There are 18 residues in the CDR3. The CDR3 spells CASSVGVIAATNTGELFF. Here the CDR3 DNA reads TGTGCCAGCAGTGTGGGGGTGATAGCGGCGACGAACACCGGGGAGCTGTTTTTT.

The J gene is TRBJ2-7, the V gene TRBV6-6; D not resolved. Germline CDR1 MNHNY, CDR2 SVGAGI (reference sequence). CDR3 length equals 15 residues. V was shortened by 4 bases and J by 3 bases, with 16 bases between the two germline ends. The DNA for the CDR3 is TGTGCCAGCAGTTCCCCCGTTAGCAAACTCTACGAGCAGTACTTC. It codes for CASSSPVSKLYEQYF.

This clone was seen only once. CDR3 DNA sequence: TGTGCCAGCAGCTTAGCGAGCGGGGGAATCACAGATACGCAGTATTTT. It specifies CASSLASGGITDTQYF. This chain uses TRBV7-3 with TRBJ2-3; 8 bases are shared with TRBD2. Germline CDR1 SGHTA, CDR2 FQGTGA. This CDR3 is built from 16 residues. The trim removed 2 bases at V and 2 bases at J, leaving 6 bases unmatched.

This chain joins TRBV5-1 and TRBJ1-2, with unresolved D. V was shortened by 0 bases and J by 1 base, with 7 bases between the two germline ends. CDR1 is SGHRS and CDR2 is YFSETQ in the germline V gene. This CDR3 spans 14 amino acids. The CDR3, as DNA: TGCGCCAGCAGCTTGGCCGGGGTTAACTATGGCTACACCTTC. This gives the protein CASSLAGVNYGYTF.

This chain links TRBV5-4 with TRBJ1-2, with 10 bases lining up with TRBD1. V was clipped by 4 bases and J by 14 bases; unmatched bases: 14. Looked up from germline, CDR1 is SGHNT and CDR2 is YYREEE (reference sequence). This CDR3 comprises 14 residues. The CDR3 loop reads CASSPSGQGLNETF. The CDR3 DNA sequence: TGTGCCAGCAGCCCCTCGGGACAGGGGCTTAATGAGACCTTC. Full variable domain (missing parts from reference TRBV5-4 and TRBJ1-2): ETGVTQSPTHLIKTRGQQVTLRCSSQSGHNTVSWYQQALGQGPQFIFQYYREEENGRGNFPPRFSGLQFPNYSSELNVNALELDDSALYLCASSPSGQGLNETFGSGTRLTVV.

This chain joins TRBV6-1 and TRBJ1-2; no reliable D call. The germline V gene has CDR1 MNHNS and CDR2 SASEGT. The germline V and J ends were trimmed by 2 bases and 11 bases, with 18 bases remaining between them. The CDR3 loop spans 14 amino acids. CDR3 sequence reads: CASSERPRSSGYTF. The CDR3 DNA is TGTGCCAGCAGTGAAAGACCTAGATCATCTGGGTACACCTTC.

The V and J genes are TRBV5-1 and TRBJ2-7; D perhaps matches TRBD1 (5 bases). CDR3 length: 16 amino acids. Germline loops: CDR1 SGHRS, CDR2 YFSETQ. Trimming took off 4 bases at V and 2 bases at J, with 19 bases between the two ends. The CDR3 spells CASSPDTQAFTYEQYF. As DNA, the CDR3 is TGCGCCAGCAGCCCGGACACACAGGCTTTCACCTACGAGCAGTACTTC.

The genes are TRBV28 and TRBJ1-5, with TRBD1 matching over 7 bases. The V and J ends lost 6 bases and 2 bases, in that order; junction bases with no gene match: 7. The CDR3 sequence is 15 residues long. Germline V lookup: CDR1 MDHEN, CDR2 SYDVKM. The CDR3 DNA sequence: TGTGCCAGCAGAAAAGGGGGCGGGGGCAATCAGCCCCAGCATTTT. The encoded protein is CASRKGGGGNQPQHF. The full variable domain, in which reference TRBV28 and TRBJ1-5 provide the parts outside the CDR3, is DVKVTQSSRYLVKRTGEKVFLECVQDMDHENMFWYRQDPGLGLRLIYFSYDVKMKEKGDIPEGYSVSREKKERFSLILESASTNQTSMYLCASRKGGGGNQPQHFGDGTRLSIL.

V is TRBV11-2 and J is TRBJ2-1; D remains ambiguous. CDR3 length equals 14 residues. Germline V gives CDR1 SGHAT, CDR2 FQNNGV. Trimming shortened V by 2 bases and J by 4 bases, and 9 bases separated the two germline ends. The CDR3 here is CASSLNQNYNEQFF. CDR3 coding DNA: TGTGCCAGCAGCTTAAATCAGAATTACAATGAGCAGTTCTTC.

V gene TRBV19 combines with J gene TRBJ2-5, with D tentatively TRBD1 (6 bases). Trimming took 3 bases from V and 5 from J, leaving 13 bases between them. CDR1 and CDR2 from the germline V gene are LNHDA and SQIVND (reference sequence). This CDR3 has 14 amino acids. CDR3: CASSIGQTRETQYF. CDR3 bases: TGTGCCAGTAGTATTGGACAGACACGGGAGACCCAGTACTTC.

This clone was detected once. This chain connects TRBV19 to TRBJ2-3, with 9 bases fitting TRBD1. J gave up 4 bases and V 7 bases, and 9 bases lay outside the gene matches. The length of the CDR3 is 15 residues. Germline V CDR1 and CDR2: LNHDA, SQIVND (reference sequence). CDR3 loop: CASNPGQGRADTQYF. In DNA form, the CDR3 reads TGTGCCAGTAACCCGGGACAGGGTCGGGCAGATACGCAGTATTTT.

The chain carries TRBV24-1 and TRBJ1-2, with D perhaps matching TRBD1 (6 bases). The CDR3 has 15 amino acids. Looked up from germline, CDR1 is KGHDR and CDR2 is SFDVKD. Trimming left V 3 bases short and J 4 bases short, with 14 bases between. The CDR3 bases are TGTGCCACCAGTGATGGGCGGGGGCAGGGCTATGGCTACACCTTC. It yields the protein CATSDGRGQGYGYTF.

The genes are TRBV19 and TRBJ1-1; 7 bases line up with TRBD1. Per the germline V gene, CDR1 is LNHDA and CDR2 is SQIVND (reference sequence). V lost 5 bases, J lost 2 bases, and 14 bases stayed unmatched. This CDR3 is 17 amino acids long. CDR3 sequence reads: CASSALTGVSLNTEAFF. The DNA for the CDR3 is TGTGCCAGTAGTGCCCTTACAGGGGTATCTTTAAACACTGAAGCTTTCTTT. Variable domain in full (rest from reference TRBV19 and TRBJ1-1): DGGITQSPKYLFRKEGQNVTLSCEQNLNHDAMYWYRQDPGQGLRLIYYSQIVNDFQKGDIAEGYSVSREKKESFPLTVTSAQKNPTAFYLCASSALTGVSLNTEAFFGQGTRLTVV.

This sequence joins TRBV6-6 and TRBJ1-1; 8 nucleotides agree with TRBD1. After removal of 5 bases from V and 6 bases from J, the junction contained 8 bases not matched to a gene. The CDR3 is 14 amino acids. Germline assignment: CDR1 MNHNY and CDR2 SVGAGI (reference sequence). The CDR3 nucleotides are TGTGCCAGCAGTCTCGGACAGGGTTTACCTGAAGCTTTCTTT. Translation gives CASSLGQGLPEAFF.

There are a few counts of this clone. V is TRBV4-1 and J is TRBJ1-1; a possible D gene is TRBD1 (5 bases). The CDR3 extends over 14 amino acids. Germline V gene sequence: CDR1 MGHRA, CDR2 YSYEKL. V was cut by 8 bases and J by 3 bases, with 16 bases left in between. CDR3 region: CASARGWGDTEAFF. CDR3 DNA sequence: TGCGCCAGCGCCCGAGGATGGGGCGACACTGAAGCTTTCTTT.